The rows below give T cell receptor beta chains drawn from one sample of a study of read filtering for tumor transcriptome and immune sequencing. One entry per CDR3 protein, called by TCRdb with MiXCR from the reads. The repertoire holds around 130,000 distinct CDR3 sequences, over 10% seen once, with 11% in the top ten. The sample comprised a population of CD138-negative cells sorted from bone marrow. These TCRs come from a donor aged 40 or over with multiple myeloma. Both conserved end residues are part of each CDR3. D genes are given only for firm matches. Size values are once, few and many counts, or a class for expanded clones, and some rows have none.

d_gene	abundance	j_gene	v_gene	CDR3nt	CDR3aa
.	.	TRBJ2-3	TRBV29-1	TGCAGCGTTGCCAGACCAGCAGCCGTCACAGATACGCAGTATTTT	CSVARPAAVTDTQYF
.	many	TRBJ2-1	TRBV7-9	TGTGCCAGCAGCTTAGGGACCGTGGGGGGCGATGAGCAGTTCTTC	CASSLGTVGGDEQFF
.	few	TRBJ2-6	TRBV6-1	TGTGCCAGCAGTAGTGGGGATGCTGGGGCCAACGTCCTGACTTTC	CASSSGDAGANVLTF
.	many	TRBJ2-5	TRBV20-1	TGCAGTGCTAGGCCCGCTGCCCAAGAGACCCAGTACTTC	CSARPAAQETQYF
.	.	TRBJ1-2	TRBV7-9	TGTGCCAGCAGCTTAGAAGCAGGGAGCTATGGCTACACCTTC	CASSLEAGSYGYTF
.	.	TRBJ1-1	TRBV7-8	TGTGCCAGCAGTTCCTTTAGGAACACTGAAGCTTTCTTT	CASSSFRNTEAFF
TRBD1	many	TRBJ1-1	TRBV29-1	TGCAGCGGGACCCGGGACAGGAGGAACACTGAAGCTTTCTTT	CSGTRDRRNTEAFF
.	many	TRBJ2-1	TRBV4-1	TGCGCCAGCACCCCCGACTCGGGCTCCTACAATGAGCAGTTCTTC	CASTPDSGSYNEQFF
TRBD1	.	TRBJ1-5	TRBV7-2	TGTGCCAGCAGCTTACGGACAGGACTAAATCAGCCCCAGCATTTT	CASSLRTGLNQPQHF
TRBD2	few	TRBJ2-7	TRBV5-1	TGCGCCAGCAGCTCTATCACTAGCGGGCTCGGCGAGCAGTACTTC	CASSSITSGLGEQYF
.	.	TRBJ1-5	TRBV3-1	TGTGCCAGCAGCCAAGATGGATATCAGCCCCAGCATTTT	CASSQDGYQPQHF
.	.	TRBJ1-1	TRBV30	TGTGCCTGGAGCGGGGGAGCTCCAAGGGCTTTCTTT	CAWSGGAPRAFF
.	many	TRBJ2-1	TRBV7-9	TGTGCCAGCAGCTTTTACCGGGACAACAATGAGCAGTTCTTC	CASSFYRDNNEQFF
.	few	TRBJ2-7	TRBV5-1	TGCGCCAGCAGCTTGGGTCCAGCCGAGACCTACGAGCAGTACTTC	CASSLGPAETYEQYF
.	many	TRBJ2-3	TRBV29-1	TGCAGCGCTAAGGACGGCAGGACAGATACGCAGTATTTT	CSAKDGRTDTQYF
TRBD1	.	TRBJ2-3	TRBV6-1	TGTGCCAGCCGGGACAGGGGCACAGATACGCAGTATTTT	CASRDRGTDTQYF
.	many	TRBJ2-2	TRBV7-2	TGTGCCAGCAGCTTTTCCTCCGGGGCACGCACCGCCGGGGAGCTGTTTTTT	CASSFSSGARTAGELFF
.	many	TRBJ1-1	TRBV20-1	TGCAGTGCTAGACCGGCAGGTCGAATGAACACTGAAGCTTTCTTT	CSARPAGRMNTEAFF
.	many	TRBJ1-1	TRBV12-3/TRBV12-4	TGTGCCAGCACCAAAGGCTGGGGAATAGGTAGGACTGAAGCTTTCTTT	CASTKGWGIGRTEAFF
TRBD1	many	TRBJ1-4	TRBV5-4	TGTGCCAGCAGCTTGGCGCCCGGGACAGTAACTTTT	CASSLAPGTVTF
TRBD2	many	TRBJ2-1	TRBV12-3/TRBV12-4	TGTGCCAGCAGTTTCCAGCGGGGGGGGTACAATGAGCAGTTCTTC	CASSFQRGGYNEQFF
TRBD2	few	TRBJ2-7	TRBV3-1	TGTGCCACTACCCCATCGGGACTAGCGGGCGGCGAGCAGTACTTC	CATTPSGLAGGEQYF
TRBD1	.	TRBJ2-3	TRBV15	TGTGCCACCAGGGGACAGGGGCGTATTCCAGATACGCAGTATTTT	CATRGQGRIPDTQYF
.	.	TRBJ2-5	TRBV7-2	TGTGCCAGCAGCTTAAGTCCATGGACAGCACAAGAGACCCAGTACTTC	CASSLSPWTAQETQYF